Given below is one TCR beta chain in context. The CDR3 spans 16 residues. Germline-derived CDR1 and CDR2 are SEHNR and FQNEAQ (reference sequence). This sample is drawn from a study of cytomegalovirus exposure and HLA in healthy donors. Study details: An early release of data contained around 80 million unique TCRs, which came from HLA-typed donors.

60 Vbeta and 13 Jbeta primers were used in PCR. Generated by immunoSEQ multiplex PCR, the TCRdb table keeps only in-frame clones and is missing some. The sample holds about 190,000 clones, 60% to 80% seen once. The sample consisted of PBMCs. The sequence came from a woman between 25 and 40 years old in good health and CMV-seropositive. This sequence joins TRBV7-9 and TRBJ2-5, with D possibly matching TRBD1 (5 bases). Matching the DNA end better, TRBJ2-7 makes the J call doubtful. The CDR3 here is CASSKKVLGPLVEQYF. The CDR3 DNA sequence: TGTGCCAGCAGCAAGAAGGTTCTGGGGCCGTTGGTCGAGCAGTACTTC.